Listed below are T cell receptor beta chains from one sample, sequenced in a study of cytomegalovirus exposure and HLA in healthy donors. The method was immunoSEQ multiplex PCR; TCRdb's version includes in-frame clones alone and lacks a portion of them. This sample has some 140,000 clones, with roughly 9.6% found just once. What was sequenced was PBMCs. Receptor source: a woman between 40 and 55 years old in good health and CMV-seropositive. Each CDR3 is given with its conserved first and last residue. D genes are given only for firm matches. Clone size is not always given. Where it is, it says once, few, many or a class for expanded clones.

j_call | clone_size | d_call | v_call | cdr3_length | cdr3_nt | cdr3_aa
TRBJ2-7 | . | . | TRBV7-2 | 18 | TGTGCCAGCAGCTTAGTCCTTCGGGTTATGGGGGCTGGGGGAGAGCAGTACTTC | CASSLVLRVMGAGGEQYF
TRBJ2-3 | once | TRBD2 | TRBV9 | 15 | TGTGCCAGCAGCCCGGGGAGCGGGGGGGCAGATACGCAGTATTTT | CASSPGSGGADTQYF
TRBJ2-1 | few | . | TRBV10-3 | 13 | TGTGCCAGCAACAGGGAAAGCCACAATGAGCAGTTCTTC | CASNRESHNEQFF
TRBJ2-3 | few | TRBD2 | TRBV7-9 | 15 | TGTGCCAGCAGCTTAGTGGCGGGGGGCACAGATACGCAGTATTTT | CASSLVAGGTDTQYF
TRBJ2-3 | . | TRBD1 | TRBV29-1 | 11 | TGCAGCTCCTCCCGACAGGGTACGCAGTATTTT | CSSSRQGTQYF
TRBJ1-6 | few | . | TRBV7-8 | 18 | TGTGCCAGCAGCTTCAGCCTCTCGTCCAGGGCCTATAATTCACCCCTCCACTTT | CASSFSLSSRAYNSPLHF
TRBJ1-1 | . | TRBD1 | TRBV11-1 | 17 | TGTGCCAGCAGCATGACAGGGACGCCTCTATCGAACACTGAAGCTTTCTTT | CASSMTGTPLSNTEAFF
TRBJ2-1 | . | TRBD2 | TRBV10-1 | 14 | TGCGCCAGAGAGCGGGGGCGTCTTAGGAATGAGCAGTTCTTC | CARERGRLRNEQFF
TRBJ2-1 | few | . | TRBV11-1 | 12 | TGTGCCAGCAGCTCCGTTTACAATGAGCAGTTCTTC | CASSSVYNEQFF
TRBJ1-3 | . | . | TRBV10-3 | 18 | TGTGCCATCAGTGCGTCCGCCTTACAGGGCAGTTATGGAAACACCATATATTTT | CAISASALQGSYGNTIYF
TRBJ2-7 | few | . | TRBV18 | 15 | TGTGCCAGCTCACCACCGAGCGCGTCAGCCTACGAGCAGTACTTC | CASSPPSASAYEQYF
TRBJ1-3 | few | . | TRBV14 | 18 | TGTGCCAGCAGCCAAGATCTAATAGGGGGTTCCTCTGGAAACACCATATATTTT | CASSQDLIGGSSGNTIYF
TRBJ2-3 | . | TRBD1 | TRBV7-2 | 16 | TGTGCCAGCAGCCTGAGGGGGCCCGGGACAGGGTCTGCGCAGTATTTT | CASSLRGPGTGSAQYF
TRBJ1-3 | . | TRBD1 | TRBV6-5 | 13 | TGTGCCAGCAGGGCGACAGGGGGAAACACCATATATTTT | CASRATGGNTIYF
TRBJ1-1 | . | TRBD1 | TRBV25-1 | 15 | TGTGCCAGCAGTTCTTCCCGGACAGGCCACACTGAAGCTTTCTTT | CASSSSRTGHTEAFF
TRBJ2-1 | few | TRBD2 | TRBV5-4 | 15 | TGTGCCAGCATGTCCGGGACTAGCGGGGTCAGTGAGCAGTTCTTC | CASMSGTSGVSEQFF
TRBJ2-3 | . | TRBD2 | TRBV5-4 | 14 | TGTGCCAGCAGTCCCGCGGGAGGGGTCGATACGCAGTATTTT | CASSPAGGVDTQYF
TRBJ1-2 | few | TRBD1 | TRBV11-3 | 14 | TGTGCCAGCAGCTTAGGACAGGGGAACTATGGCTACACCTTC | CASSLGQGNYGYTF
TRBJ2-7 | few | TRBD2 | TRBV5-6 | 17 | TGTGCCAGCAGCTTGTTTTCCGCGGGGGGGCAGATCTACGAGCAGTACTTC | CASSLFSAGGQIYEQYF
TRBJ2-7 | few | TRBD1 | TRBV5-6 | 16 | TGTGCCAGCAGCTCGGGACAGGGGTGGAACTCCTACGAGCAGTACTTC | CASSSGQGWNSYEQYF
TRBJ2-4 | . | TRBD2 | TRBV19 | 18 | TGTGCCAGTAGTATCGGACCTAGCGGGGGGGCGTCCAAAAACATTCAGTACTTC | CASSIGPSGGASKNIQYF
TRBJ1-2 | . | . | TRBV6-6 | 12 | TGTGCCAGCAGCAGCGAATTCTATGGCTACACCTTC | CASSSEFYGYTF
TRBJ1-2 | few | . | TRBV29-1 | 11 | TGCAGCGTGCAGGGTGGCTATGGCTACACCTTC | CSVQGGYGYTF
TRBJ1-4 | . | . | TRBV4-3 | 16 | TGCGCCAGCAGCCCTCAGGGGAAGGAGACTAATGAAAAACTGTTTTTT | CASSPQGKETNEKLFF
TRBJ2-7 | . | . | TRBV6-1 | 16 | TGTGCCAGCAGTGATCTCCAGGGTCTTTGGTCCTACGAGCAGTACTTC | CASSDLQGLWSYEQYF
TRBJ1-2 | . | . | TRBV5-4 | 17 | TGTGCCAGCAGCTTGGAGGGAGGGACATTGGCTAACTATTGCTACACCTTC | CASSLEGGTLANYCYTF
TRBJ1-2 | few | . | TRBV18 | 15 | TGTGCCAGCTCACCACCTCGGGGGGTTCACTATGGCTACACCTTC | CASSPPRGVHYGYTF
TRBJ2-2 | few | TRBD2 | TRBV5-4 | 15 | TGTGCCAGCAGCTCCGGGGGGGTACTCACCGGGGAGCTGTTTTTT | CASSSGGVLTGELFF
TRBJ2-3 | few | TRBD2 | TRBV5-1 | 17 | TGCGCCAGTGATGCCCCGGGACTAGCGGGGGTAACAGATACGCAGTATTTT | CASDAPGLAGVTDTQYF
TRBJ2-5 | few | . | TRBV6-1 | 13 | TGTGCCAGCTGCTTCGGAGGGGTGGAGACCCAGTACTTC | CASCFGGVETQYF
TRBJ2-3 | few | . | TRBV6-5 | 14 | TGTGCCAGCAGCCAGCGGGCTCACACAGATACGCAGTATTTT | CASSQRAHTDTQYF
TRBJ2-7 | few | . | TRBV7-2 | 13 | TGTGCCAGTAGCCCATGGCAGGCCTACGAGCAGTACTTC | CASSPWQAYEQYF
TRBJ2-2 | few | . | TRBV20-1 | 11 | TGTAGTGATGCGGCGGTCGGGGAGCTGTTTTTT | CSDAAVGELFF
TRBJ2-7 | . | . | TRBV7-6 | 13 | TGTGCCAGCAGCCCCGGGATCCCCTACGAGCAGTACTTC | CASSPGIPYEQYF
TRBJ2-1 | few | TRBD1 | TRBV15 | 16 | TGTGCCACCAGCAGAGATCCCAGGGGGCGAGGAAATGAGCAGTTCTTC | CATSRDPRGRGNEQFF
TRBJ1-1 | . | . | TRBV6-7 | 13 | TGTGCCAGCACGGGGGGGCGCGTTTCTGAAGCTTTCTTT | CASTGGRVSEAFF
TRBJ2-5 | . | TRBD1 | TRBV9 | 14 | TGTGCCAGCAGCCCCCGGACAGGGGAAGAGACCCAGTACTTC | CASSPRTGEETQYF
TRBJ2-7 | few | TRBD2 | TRBV7-2 | 18 | TGTGCCAGCAGCTCGGGACTAGCGGGGGGAACATTCTCCTACGAGCAGTACTTC | CASSSGLAGGTFSYEQYF
TRBJ1-4 | few | . | TRBV11-3 | 15 | TGTGCCAGCAGCTTATTAGGGGGATCTGACGAAAAACTGTTTTTT | CASSLLGGSDEKLFF
TRBJ1-5 | . | . | TRBV5-1 | 14 | TGCGCCAGCAGCCTAGGGGTAGGCAATCAGCCCCAGCATTTT | CASSLGVGNQPQHF
TRBJ2-2 | . | TRBD2 | TRBV9 | 14 | TGTGCCAGCAGCGCGGGACTAAGAATCGGGGAGCTGTTTTTT | CASSAGLRIGELFF
TRBJ1-1 | . | . | TRBV5-1 | 16 | TGCGCCAGCAGCCCGCCCTCCGACAGATTCGGCACTGAAGCTTTCTTT | CASSPPSDRFGTEAFF
TRBJ1-1 | . | . | TRBV7-2 | 14 | TGTGCCAGCAGCTTAATCGGGGTGGGGACTGAAGCTTTCTTT | CASSLIGVGTEAFF
TRBJ1-4 | . | TRBD1 | TRBV5-1 | 14 | TGCGCCAGCAGCCCGGGACAGGGGAAAGAAAAACTGTTTTTT | CASSPGQGKEKLFF
TRBJ1-6 | . | TRBD1 | TRBV9 | 16 | TGTGCCAGCAGCCCCCGGGACAGGGGACGCAATTCACCCCTCCACTTT | CASSPRDRGRNSPLHF
TRBJ1-1 | few | . | TRBV5-6 | 14 | TGTGCCAGCAGCCTTGCCCCGAGGGTCACTGAAGCTTTCTTT | CASSLAPRVTEAFF
TRBJ1-1 | few | . | TRBV16 | 12 | TGTGCCAGCAGCCTTCAGAACACTGAAGCTTTCTTT | CASSLQNTEAFF
TRBJ2-7 | few | TRBD1 | TRBV29-1 | 13 | TGCAGCGTCGCCCTGACAGGGCATAACGAGCAGTACTTC | CSVALTGHNEQYF
TRBJ1-6 | few | TRBD1 | TRBV5-1 | 15 | TGCGCCAGCAGGCAAACCGGGACAGAAAATTCACCCCTCCACTTT | CASRQTGTENSPLHF
TRBJ2-1 | . | . | TRBV15 | 13 | TGTGCCACCAGCAGTTACATGAATAATGAGCAGTTCTTC | CATSSYMNNEQFF
TRBJ1-1 | few | TRBD1 | TRBV6-1 | 15 | TGTGCCAGCAGCCGGATCGGACAGGGGAACACTGAAGCTTTCTTT | CASSRIGQGNTEAFF
TRBJ1-5 | few | TRBD1 | TRBV29-1 | 13 | TGCAGCGTCTCGACAGGGCCGGATCAGCCCCAGCATTTT | CSVSTGPDQPQHF
TRBJ1-3 | . | . | TRBV5-8 | 16 | TGTGCCAGCAGTGAAGCCCCTGAAGCTCCTGGAAACACCATATATTTT | CASSEAPEAPGNTIYF
TRBJ1-2 | few | . | TRBV5-4 | 15 | TGTGCCAGCAGCCAAGATCCCGGGGATTTCTATGGCTACGCCTTC | CASSQDPGDFYGYAF
TRBJ2-7 | few | TRBD1 | TRBV19 | 14 | TGTGCCAGTAGTATAACGCACAGGGGCTACGAGCAGTACTTC | CASSITHRGYEQYF
TRBJ2-5 | few | . | TRBV7-6 | 17 | TGTGCCAGCAGCTTAGAGGCGGCCCGGACACCCCTCGAGACCCAGTACTTC | CASSLEAARTPLETQYF
TRBJ2-5 | few | TRBD2 | TRBV29-1 | 12 | TGCAGCGTTAAGACTAGCAGGGAGACCCAGTACTTC | CSVKTSRETQYF
TRBJ1-2 | . | . | TRBV5-4 | 14 | TGTGCCAGCAGCCAGGAGGTCTTCGGTGATGGCTACACCTTC | CASSQEVFGDGYTF